The 19 T cell receptor beta chains below come from one sample, sequenced in a study of blood T cells in healthy people across ages. It was with a sample-barcoded 5' primer and a J-beta primer mix that a second PCR of roughly 7 to 12 cycles was run. TCRdb re-called the 5' RACE reads through MiXCR, storing one row per CDR3 protein. The table lists about 1,400,000 distinct CDR3 sequences, approximately 60% of them singletons. The specimen sequenced was blood. All receptors derive from a man aged 18-30 years in good health.

This clonotype was recorded only once. This chain uses TRBV12-5 with TRBJ1-1; 7 bases match TRBD1. The germline V gene encodes CDR1 LGHNT and CDR2 FRNRAP. CDR3 length: 14 residues. Trimming cost V 2 bases and J 4 bases; bases outside gene matches: 4. The CDR3 is CASGLRGGTTEAFF. As DNA, the CDR3 is TGTGCTAGTGGTTTGAGAGGGGGCACCACTGAAGCTTTCTTT.

V usage is TRBV27 and J usage is TRBJ1-5; tentative D call: TRBD1 (6 bases). CDR1 and CDR2 from the germline V gene are MNHEY and SMNVEV (reference sequence). CDR3 length: 14 residues. The V and J ends lost 5 bases and 1 base respectively, with 9 bases between them. CDR3 bases: TGTGCCAGCAGTAATCAGGGGAGCAATCAGCCCCAGCATTTT. Its translation is CASSNQGSNQPQHF.

The V gene is TRBV7-2, the J gene TRBJ1-2; possibly TRBD1 for D (6 bases). The CDR3 is 15 residues long. The germline gives CDR1 SGHTA, CDR2 FQGNSA. V dropped 5 bases and J dropped 4 bases, with 17 bases sitting between them. The CDR3 protein is CASSPTTGRSYGYTF. Here the CDR3 DNA reads TGTGCCAGCAGCCCGACGACAGGCCGCTCCTATGGCTACACCTTC.

The J gene is TRBJ2-5, the V gene TRBV27; D is ambiguous. In germline, CDR1 is MNHEY, CDR2 SMNVEV (reference sequence). The CDR3 sequence is 14 residues long. Trimming took 5 bases from V and 6 from J, leaving 16 bases between them. CDR3 amino acids: CASSPHTSRKTQYF. CDR3 bases: TGTGCCAGCAGTCCCCACACGAGTAGAAAGACCCAGTACTTC.

This clonotype was detected only a few times. The chain carries TRBV7-2 and TRBJ2-7; tentatively, D is TRBD2 (6 bases). The CDR3 runs 14 residues. V gave up 5 bases and J gave up 2 bases, with 13 bases separating them. The germline V gene encodes CDR1 SGHTA and CDR2 FQGNSA. The CDR3 DNA reads as TGTGCCAGCAGCCGGAGGGCCCCTACCTACGAGCAGTACTTC. Its translation is CASSRRAPTYEQYF.

There are a few counts of this clonotype. The genes are TRBV24-1 and TRBJ2-5; D is undetermined. There are 13 residues in the CDR3. With 4 bases removed from V and 1 base from J, the gap between germline ends came to 6 bases. The germline V gene encodes CDR1 KGHDR and CDR2 SFDVKD. CDR3 residues: CATSEDTQETQYF. Here the CDR3 DNA reads TGTGCCACCAGTGAAGATACCCAAGAGACCCAGTACTTC.

Only a few counts were recorded for this clonotype. The J gene is TRBJ2-7, the V gene TRBV4-1, with 10 bases identical to TRBD1. This CDR3 is 15 amino acids long. The J segment lost 2 bases and the V segment lost 3 bases, leaving 4 bases of the junction unmatched. Per germline, CDR1 MGHRA and CDR2 YSYEKL. CDR3 bases: TGCGCCAGCAGCCAGACAGGGGGCATCGCCTACGAGCAGTACTTC. Amino acid sequence: CASSQTGGIAYEQYF.

The CDR3, as DNA: TGCAGTGCTAGAGATAATTTCCGGAACACAGATACGCAGTATTTT. Translation: CSARDNFRNTDTQYF. The rearrangement links TRBV20-1 to TRBJ2-3; D is undetermined. Germline CDR1 DFQATT, CDR2 SNEGSKA (reference sequence). The CDR3 length is 15 residues. The V end was cut by 0 bases, the J end by 2 bases, with 12 bases between.

On this clonotype: At one end, the junction sequence differs from germline, possibly due to a read error. The chain recombines TRBV29-1 with TRBJ1-2; 9 nucleotides match TRBD1. This CDR3 spans 17 amino acids. Germline CDR1 is SQVTM and CDR2 is ANQGSEA. The DNA of the CDR3 is TGCAGCGTCGAAGGGGGGACAGGGTATGAAACTAACTATGGCTACACCTTC. It encodes CSVEGGTGYETNYGYTF.

The chain couples TRBV10-3 to TRBJ1-1; TRBD1 aligns across 9 bases. CDR3 length: 14 amino acids. Germline CDR1 is ENHRY and CDR2 is SYGVKD. Trimming cost V 6 bases and J 2 bases; bases outside gene matches: 4. The CDR3: CAISRDRENTEAFF. CDR3 bases: TGTGCCATCAGCAGGGACAGGGAAAACACTGAAGCTTTCTTT.

This sequence joins TRBV2 and TRBJ2-2, with 9 bases fitting TRBD2. Unmatched junction bases numbered 10, after V lost 7 bases and J lost 7 bases. The length of the CDR3 is 15 residues. The germline V gene encodes CDR1 SNHLY and CDR2 FYNNEI. CDR3 DNA sequence: TGTGCCAGCAAGGGACCGGGACTAGCAATCGGGGAGCTGTTTTTT. Amino acid sequence: CASKGPGLAIGELFF.

V usage is TRBV7-2 and J usage is TRBJ1-1, with D possibly TRBD1 on 5 matching bases. Trimming removed 7 bases at V and 0 bases at J, with 15 bases between. The germline gives CDR1 SGHTA, CDR2 FQGNSA. This CDR3 is 15 amino acids long. The CDR3 nucleotides are TGTGCCAGCAACACCGACGCAGGGATGAACACTGAAGCTTTCTTT. It translates to CASNTDAGMNTEAFF.

The genes are TRBV5-6 and TRBJ2-1, with TRBD1 as a possible D gene (5 bases). V lost 3 bases and J lost 7, with 20 bases in between. The CDR3 length is 16 residues. CDR1 is SGHDT, CDR2 YYEEEE, per germline. CDR3 in amino acids: CASSSDARVRLNEQFF. In DNA form, the CDR3 reads TGTGCCAGCAGCTCCGACGCCAGGGTCCGCTTAAATGAGCAGTTCTTC.

The rearrangement uses TRBV11-2 and TRBJ1-1, with D possibly being TRBD1 (6 bases). Looked up from germline, CDR1 is SGHAT and CDR2 is FQNNGV. V lost 3 bases and J 7 bases, leaving 9 bases between the germline ends. The CDR3 has 12 residues. CDR3 coding DNA: TGTGCCAGCAGCTTCCGACAGGTTGAAGCTTTCTTT. Protein: CASSFRQVEAFF.

V gene TRBV5-4 combines with J gene TRBJ2-5; D may match TRBD1 or TRBD2 (5 bases each). The J call may not be correct, given that the DNA end is closer to TRBJ2-7. The CDR3 is 15 amino acids. CDR1 and CDR2 from the germline V gene are SGHNT and YYREEE (reference sequence). The CDR3 is CASSRTATGSYEQYF. Here the CDR3 DNA reads TGTGCCAGCAGCCGGACTGCTACAGGCTCCTACGAGCAGTACTTC.

The genes are TRBV11-2 and TRBJ2-5; 7 nucleotides agree with TRBD2. The CDR3 loop spans 13 amino acids. V dropped 4 bases and J dropped 4; count of bases not matched to a gene: 3. Germline V gene data show CDR1 as SGHAT and CDR2 as FQNNGV. The CDR3 spells CASSSGTIETQYF. For the CDR3, the DNA is TGTGCCAGCAGCTCGGGGACTATAGAGACCCAGTACTTC.

V gene TRBV12-3 or TRBV12-4 combines with J gene TRBJ2-3, with D unresolved. Trimming cost V 7 bases and J 0 bases, with 11 bases left between them. CDR3 length equals 14 residues. The CDR3 sequence is CASTQLSSTDTQYF. CDR3 bases: TGTGCCAGCACCCAATTATCTAGCACAGATACGCAGTATTTT.

On this clonotype: Its ends do not fully match the called genes, so a read error is possible. The chain employs TRBV6-5 and TRBJ2-5; 9 bases are shared with TRBD2. CDR3 length: 15 residues. Germline-derived CDR1 and CDR2 are MNHEY and SVGAGI. The CDR3 loop is CATLGSGGPQGTQYF. CDR3 DNA sequence: TGTGCCACTTTAGGTAGCGGGGGCCCCCAAGGGACCCAGTACTTC.

V usage is TRBV6-6 and J usage is TRBJ1-5, with TRBD1 matching over 9 bases. CDR1 MNHNY and CDR2 SVGAGI come from the germline V gene (reference sequence). The ends lost 6 bases at V and 4 bases at J; junction bases unmatched: 7. There are 15 residues in the CDR3. CDR3 sequence (DNA): TGTGCCAGCAGGAAAGACAGGGGGAGTAATCAGCCCCAGCATTTT. Translating gives CASRKDRGSNQPQHF.